Listed below are T cell receptor beta chains from one sample, sequenced in a study of T cells in Graves' hyperthyroidism and ophthalmopathy. TCRdb called the multiplex PCR reads again in MiXCR, with one record for every CDR3 protein. This repertoire shows around 240,000 distinct CDR3 sequences, approximately 14% found once; its top ten account for 13%. Material: blood. All receptors derive from a woman in her 40s with Graves' hyperthyroidism that later progressed to Graves' ophthalmopathy. Both conserved end residues are part of each CDR3. A D gene is named only where the DNA matches it firmly. Some rows have no size entry. The others give once, few or many, or a class for an expanded clone.

clone_size	d_call	v_call	j_call	cdr3_nt	cdr3_aa
few	TRBD1	TRBV28	TRBJ2-7	TGTGCCAGCAGGCGGACAGGGACCGAGCAGTACTTC	CASRRTGTEQYF
-	-	TRBV18	TRBJ1-1	TGTGCCAGCTCACCACCGTCAGGGAGGCCGGACACTGAAGCTTTCTTT	CASSPPSGRPDTEAFF
many	-	TRBV28	TRBJ2-1	TGTGCCAGCAGTTCCTCTATCGTTGCCTACAATGAGCAGTTCTTC	CASSSSIVAYNEQFF
-	TRBD1	TRBV5-1	TRBJ2-5	TGCGCCAGCAGAGAAGCCAGGGGGCAAGAGACCCAGTACTTC	CASREARGQETQYF
many	TRBD1	TRBV6-1	TRBJ1-2	TGTGGAGGGCAGGGGGCTAACTATGGCTACACCTTC	CGGQGANYGYTF
many	TRBD1	TRBV27	TRBJ2-5	TGTGCCAGCAGTTTGTCGGGACAGGGGCCCGTTCGGGCCCAGTACTTC	CASSLSGQGPVRAQYF
-	-	TRBV28	TRBJ1-1	TGTGCCAGCAGCTGGCTTCCGGTGGCCACTGAAGCTTTCTTT	CASSWLPVATEAFF
many	-	TRBV12-3/TRBV12-4	TRBJ1-3	TGTGCCAGCAGTTCCAGGATCTTCTCTGGAGACACCATATATTTT	CASSSRIFSGDTIYF
many	TRBD2	TRBV2	TRBJ2-7	TGTGCCAGCAGGAGGACTAGCGGGAGTTACGAGCAGTACTTC	CASRRTSGSYEQYF
many	TRBD1	TRBV29-1	TRBJ2-1	TGCAGCGTTGAGAACAGGGGGCGTGTTAATGAGCAGTTCTTC	CSVENRGRVNEQFF
many	TRBD1	TRBV28	TRBJ1-2	TGTGCCAGCAGTTCCCCCCCAGGGGGCTATGGCTACACCTTC	CASSSPPGGYGYTF
-	-	TRBV10-3	TRBJ1-2	TGTGCCAACCGGGACCGCGGCTATGGCTACACCTTC	CANRDRGYGYTF
-	-	TRBV6-2/TRBV6-3	TRBJ2-3	TGTGCCAGCAGCGCGGGACAGAAAAGCGCAGATACGCAGTATTTT	CASSAGQKSADTQYF
many	TRBD1	TRBV12-3/TRBV12-4	TRBJ2-1	TGTGCCAGCAGTCCCGGGACAGGGGCCTACAATGAGCAGTTCTTC	CASSPGTGAYNEQFF
many	TRBD1	TRBV28	TRBJ1-2	TGTGCCAGCAGACCGTTTTTGGGACAGGGGATGGGATATGGCTACACCTTC	CASRPFLGQGMGYGYTF
-	-	TRBV15	TRBJ2-1	TGTGCCACCAGCAGAGATCGGGGGAGGACCCTGTCCTACAATGAGCAGTTCTTC	CATSRDRGRTLSYNEQFF
few	-	TRBV19	TRBJ2-1	TGTGCCAGTAGTATAGCCCCAGCCTACAATGAGCAGTTCTTC	CASSIAPAYNEQFF